This T cell receptor (beta chain) was sequenced in a study of T-cell memory formation after mild COVID-19. Germline-derived CDR1 and CDR2 are SEHNR and FQNEAQ (reference sequence). The CDR3 covers 14 residues. With 1 base clipped from V and 6 bases from J, the junction kept 5 bases outside the gene matches. Constant-segment primers and 5'RACE yielded cDNA libraries for TCR alpha and TCR beta, each carrying sample barcodes and UMIs. TCRdb used MiXCR to reprocess the 5' RACE reads, holding one entry per CDR3 protein. Here the sample spans roughly 250,000 distinct CDR3 sequences, about a sixth being singletons. General study results and limits: Specificity for SARS-CoV-2 was not confirmed among the second-wave clones peaking on day 37. The main location of contracting CD4+ clones was CM and EM, and that of contracting CD8+ clones was EMRA.

Details on this clonotype: Its antigen is not known.

Sequencing input: PBMCs or a T cell subset sorted from them (not recorded which). The chain uses TRBV7-9 and TRBJ2-7; 8 nucleotides line up with TRBD1. This sequence was found in a man in his late teens or twenties who had mild COVID-19 (a few samples of this study predate the infection). Cell type and time point are not known. The CDR3 here is CASSLEDRVGEQYF. As DNA, the CDR3 is TGTGCCAGCAGCTTAGAGGACAGGGTTGGCGAGCAGTACTTC.